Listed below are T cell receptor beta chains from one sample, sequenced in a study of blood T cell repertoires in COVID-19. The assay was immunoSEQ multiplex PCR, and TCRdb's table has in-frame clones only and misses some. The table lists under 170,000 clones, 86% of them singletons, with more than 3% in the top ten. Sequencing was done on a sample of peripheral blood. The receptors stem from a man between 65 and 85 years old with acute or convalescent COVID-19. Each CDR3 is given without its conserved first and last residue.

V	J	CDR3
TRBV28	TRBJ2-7	ASSLNGVYEQY
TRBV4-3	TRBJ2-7	ASSQNPGLAGKSYEQY
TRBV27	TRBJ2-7	ASSLTRSAYEQY
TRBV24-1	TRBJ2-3	ATSGAALADTDTQY
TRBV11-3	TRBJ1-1	ASSPGGNTEAF
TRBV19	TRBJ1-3	ASSIVTGNSGNTIY
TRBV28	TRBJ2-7	ASSFRTGTTYEQY
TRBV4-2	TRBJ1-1	ASSQGAEAF
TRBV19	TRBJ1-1	ASKEGATIMNTEAF
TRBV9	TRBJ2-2	ASTKSGSHTGELF
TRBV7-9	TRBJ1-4	ASSAHGGTNEKLF
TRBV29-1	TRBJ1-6	SVKDRGQTSPLH
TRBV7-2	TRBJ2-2	ASSLKRTDTGELF
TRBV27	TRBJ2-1	ASSLSPSGSENEQF
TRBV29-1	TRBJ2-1	SWRGATRGEQF
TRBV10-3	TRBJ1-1	AISDNYLRGVEAF
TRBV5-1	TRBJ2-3	ASSWTGGANTDTQY
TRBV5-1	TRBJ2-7	ASSWGLAGVLGPYEQY
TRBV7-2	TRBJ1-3	ASSLNSGNTIY
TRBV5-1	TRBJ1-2	ASSLGQGVYGYT
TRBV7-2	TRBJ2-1	ASMRTSGADEQF
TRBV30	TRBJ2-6	AWTTSGANVLT
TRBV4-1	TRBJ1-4	ASSHPGTGGERLF
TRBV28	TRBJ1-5	ASSRPTGGNQPQH
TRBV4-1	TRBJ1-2	ASSLTDNINYGYT
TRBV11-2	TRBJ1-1	ASSITQGGTEAF
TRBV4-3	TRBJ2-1	ASSQRRDMYNEQF
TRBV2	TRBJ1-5	ASSRDSSNQPQH
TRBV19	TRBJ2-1	ASSILAGGPFNEQF
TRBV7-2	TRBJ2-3	ASSLVRSAGAGDTQY
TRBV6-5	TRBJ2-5	ASSYSGLGAQETQY
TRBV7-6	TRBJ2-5	ASSLGLRGGVGETQY
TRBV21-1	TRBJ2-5	ASSKVGDRGRLETQY
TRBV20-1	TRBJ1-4	SAAGVEKLF
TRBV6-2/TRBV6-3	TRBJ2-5	ASSQVVLQETQY
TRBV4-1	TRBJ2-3	ASSQEWLDTQY
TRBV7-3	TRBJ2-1	ASSPVQGLQF
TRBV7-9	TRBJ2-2	ASSSIPGQGHTGELF
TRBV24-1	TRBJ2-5	ATSDLRGTQY
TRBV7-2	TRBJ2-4	ASSPTRVAKNIQY
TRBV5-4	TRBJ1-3	ASSLAGRNTIY
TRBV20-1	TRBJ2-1	SASGSPDSYNEQF
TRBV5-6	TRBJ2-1	ASRTGLAGVDEQF
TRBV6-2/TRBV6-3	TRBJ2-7	ASSYLGLAGREQY
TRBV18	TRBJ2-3	ASSPERGTDTQY
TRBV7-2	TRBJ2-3	ASSIAGATDTQY
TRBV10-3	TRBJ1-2	AISESRANYGYT
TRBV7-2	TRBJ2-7	ASSWHRDGSYEQY
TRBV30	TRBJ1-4	AWSKGQGARMPNEKLF
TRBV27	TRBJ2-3	ASSLSGRAGDTQY
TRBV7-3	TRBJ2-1	ASSLLAGVGEQF
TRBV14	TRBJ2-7	ASSQGRGLVEQY
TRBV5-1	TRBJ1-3	ASSLGQGADTIY
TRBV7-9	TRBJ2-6	ASGTDRGISSGANVLT
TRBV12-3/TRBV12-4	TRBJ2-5	ASRLAGEETQY
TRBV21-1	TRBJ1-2	ASSNTGSNYGYT
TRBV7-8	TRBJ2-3	ASSLVLLTSGRGDTQY
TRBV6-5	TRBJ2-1	ASSYSWSGVNEQF
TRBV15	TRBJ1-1	ATSRDSTRNTEAF